These 14 T cell receptor beta chains originate from one sample sequenced in a study of blood T cell repertoires in COVID-19. TCRdb's table, derived via immunoSEQ multiplex PCR, lists solely in-frame clones and lacks some. The data contain about 220,000 clones, around 82% of them singletons. The source material was peripheral blood. The receptors shown here come from a woman aged 40 to 50 with active or convalescent COVID-19.

This clone showed up just a few times. The chain combines TRBV11-2 with TRBJ1-5; D not resolved. V dropped 1 base and J dropped 7 bases, with 11 bases sitting between them. From germline, CDR1 is SGHAT and CDR2 FQNNGV. The CDR3 spans 14 residues. CDR3 in amino acids: CASSLGGSGQPQHF. Written as DNA, the CDR3 is TGTGCCAGCAGCTTAGGAGGGTCGGGGCAGCCCCAGCATTTT.

V and J are TRBV19 and TRBJ1-6, with TRBD1 identical over 8 bases. The V gene end was trimmed by 5 bases and the J gene end by 7 bases; junction bases not matched to a gene: 7. This CDR3 contains 15 residues. Germline V gene lookup returns CDR1 LNHDA and CDR2 SQIVND (reference sequence). This CDR3 reads CASSAMGQANSPLHF. The CDR3 DNA reads TGTGCCAGTAGTGCGATGGGACAGGCCAATTCACCCCTCCACTTT.

The chain carries TRBV7-2 and TRBJ1-5, with D maybe TRBD1 (5 bases). CDR1 SGHTA and CDR2 FQGNSA come from the germline V gene. V lost 1 base to trimming and J lost 0 bases, with 13 bases between them. The CDR3 is made up of 17 amino acids. The CDR3 DNA reads as TGTGCCAGCAGCTTAGGGGGCGGGGACTATAGCAATCAGCCCCAGCATTTT. It codes for CASSLGGGDYSNQPQHF.

This clone was seen only a few times. The chain links TRBV5-1 to TRBJ1-2; 10 bases match TRBD1. The CDR3 is made up of 13 amino acids. V was pared by 4 bases and J by 7 bases, with 4 bases of the junction left unmatched. CDR1 and CDR2 from the germline V gene are SGHRS and YFSETQ. DNA of the CDR3: TGCGCCAGCAGCATAGGACAGGGGGGTGGCTACACCTTC. Amino acids: CASSIGQGGGYTF. The full variable domain, with the rest looked up from reference TRBV5-1 and TRBJ1-2, is KAGVTQTPRYLIKTRGQQVTLSCSPISGHRSVSWYQQTPGQGLQFLFEYFSETQRNKGNFPGRFSGRQFSNSRSEMNVSTLELGDSALYLCASSIGQGGGYTFGSGTRLTVV.

This clone was recorded once. This sequence joins TRBV5-1 and TRBJ2-3; D gene uncertain. Trimming pared 4 bases from V and 0 bases from J, leaving 12 bases between. Germline CDR1 SGHRS, CDR2 YFSETQ. The CDR3 consists of 15 residues. The DNA of the CDR3 is TGCGCCAGCAGCCACCGGCAGGTTAGCACAGATACGCAGTATTTT. Amino acids: CASSHRQVSTDTQYF.

This chain joins TRBV3-1 (or the pseudogene TRBV3-2) and TRBJ1-2, with 9 bases lining up with TRBD1. This CDR3 contains 15 residues. The J segment lost 7 bases and the V segment lost 1 base, leaving 7 bases of the junction unmatched. Germline V CDR1 and CDR2: LGHDT, YNNKEL (reference sequence). The CDR3 DNA is TGTGCCAGCAGCCAAGTTCTGACAGGGGGGTTTGGCTACACCTTC. This sequence encodes CASSQVLTGGFGYTF.

There are a few counts of this clone. The rearrangement links TRBV7-2 to TRBJ1-5; 10 bases fit TRBD1. CDR3 length: 16 amino acids. The germline gives CDR1 SGHTA, CDR2 FQGNSA. Losses at the gene ends were 5 bases for V and 2 bases for J; bases not matched to a gene: 6. The CDR3 protein is CASSPRGQGGNQPQHF. For the CDR3, the DNA is TGTGCCAGCAGCCCGCGTGGACAGGGGGGCAATCAGCCCCAGCATTTT.

The rearrangement uses TRBV5-1 and TRBJ2-1; TRBD2 might be the D (5 bases). CDR1 is SGHRS and CDR2 is YFSETQ in the germline V gene. The CDR3 loop spans 15 amino acids. V lost 4 bases and J lost 5, with 16 bases in between. CDR3 amino acids: CASSQEARIDNEQFF. For the CDR3, the DNA is TGCGCCAGCAGCCAGGAGGCCCGGATCGACAATGAGCAGTTCTTC.

This clone showed up just once. The chain joins TRBV19 to TRBJ1-1; a possible D gene is TRBD1 (6 bases). The V gene's germline CDR1 is LNHDA and CDR2 SQIVND (reference sequence). This CDR3 region has 14 residues. Trimming left V 6 bases short and J 3 bases short, with 14 bases between. The CDR3 DNA reads TGTGCCAGTAGCCAACAGGGTGGGGACACTGAAGCTTTCTTT. As protein: CASSQQGGDTEAFF.

The chain recombines TRBV11-2 with TRBJ1-1; D might be TRBD1 (6 bases). The V end lost 5 bases, the J end lost 8 bases, and 12 bases lay between the germline ends. This CDR3 is built from 12 residues. Germline assignment: CDR1 SGHAT and CDR2 FQNNGV. CDR3 region: CASSLGQSEAFF. The CDR3 coding sequence is TGTGCCAGCAGCCTCGGACAGTCCGAAGCTTTCTTT. Based on the CDR3 plus reference TRBV11-2 and TRBJ1-1, the full variable domain is EAGVAQSPRYKIIEKRQSVAFWCNPISGHATLYWYQQILGQGPKLLIQFQNNGVVDDSQLPKDRFSAERLKGVDSTLKIQPAKLEDSAVYLCASSLGQSEAFFGQGTRLTVV.

This clone was counted a single time. J is TRBJ1-2 and V is TRBV5-1, with TRBD1 matching over 7 bases. The junction had 14 bases not matched to a gene; V was cut back by 4 bases and J by 2 bases. Germline-derived CDR1 and CDR2 are SGHRS and YFSETQ. The CDR3 has 17 residues. The CDR3: CASSPQTQTGTNYGYTF. The DNA of the CDR3 is TGCGCCAGCAGCCCCCAGACCCAGACAGGGACGAACTATGGCTACACCTTC. The complete variable domain, with remaining parts taken from reference TRBV5-1 and TRBJ1-2, reads KAGVTQTPRYLIKTRGQQVTLSCSPISGHRSVSWYQQTPGQGLQFLFEYFSETQRNKGNFPGRFSGRQFSNSRSEMNVSTLELGDSALYLCASSPQTQTGTNYGYTFGSGTRLTVV.

The genes are TRBV24-1 and TRBJ2-2, with TRBD1 identical over 10 bases. The CDR3 is 16 amino acids. The junction had 5 bases not matched to a gene; V was cut back by 5 bases and J by 3 bases. Germline V gene lookup returns CDR1 KGHDR and CDR2 SFDVKD. The CDR3 nucleotides read TGTGCCACCAGTGCCCTGGGACAGGGGCACACCGGGGAGCTGTTTTTT. Its protein product is CATSALGQGHTGELFF.

The chain uses TRBV24-1 and TRBJ2-7; 9 bases agree with TRBD2. Germline V lookup: CDR1 KGHDR, CDR2 SFDVKD. Trimming removed 3 bases from V and 2 bases from J; junction bases left unmatched: 1. The CDR3 is made up of 14 amino acids. The CDR3 region has the DNA TGTGCCACCAGTGATGCGGGGGGGACCTACGAGCAGTACTTC. Translation: CATSDAGGTYEQYF.

The chain carries TRBV9 and TRBJ1-2; D remains ambiguous. CDR3 length equals 14 residues. V lost 3 bases, J lost 0 bases, and 9 bases lay in between. The germline CDR1 and CDR2 sequences are SGDLS and YYNGEE. The CDR3 DNA sequence: TGTGCCAGCAGCGCCGCCGGGGCTAACTATGGCTACACCTTC. Residues: CASSAAGANYGYTF.